This is a list of T cell receptor beta chains from one sample in a study of a mutant IDH1 vaccine in newly diagnosed glioma. These receptors have no known antigen. The protocol was immunoSEQ multiplex PCR, while the TCRdb copy is restricted to in-frame clones and leaves out a portion. The table includes tens of thousands of clones, less than 90% detected once. The input for sequencing was PBMCs, taken from a glioma patient whose treatment included an IDH1 peptide vaccine. The receptors shown here come from a man aged 25-45 years with glioma. The CDR3 runs from the conserved cysteine through the conserved F or W. The order of the fields is CDR3 DNA, CDR3 protein, J gene, D gene, V gene, CDR3 length, clone size. A D gene is named only where the DNA matches it firmly. Part of the rows lack a size; the others show once, few, many or a class for expanded clones.

DNA: TGCGCCAGCAGCGGGACCCGGGACCCAGAAGTCGATGAGCAGTTCTTC; CDR3: CASSGTRDPEVDEQFF; J: TRBJ2-1; D: NA; V: TRBV5-1; length: 16; size: NA
DNA: TGCGCCAGCAGCTTGGCCCAAATTGGGGGGTCCTACGAGCAGTACTTC; CDR3: CASSLAQIGGSYEQYF; J: TRBJ2-7; D: NA; V: TRBV5-1; length: 16; size: NA
DNA: TGTGCCAGCAGCTTAGTTCCCGGGAGCACAGATACGCAGTATTTT; CDR3: CASSLVPGSTDTQYF; J: TRBJ2-3; D: NA; V: TRBV7-6; length: 15; size: NA
DNA: TGTGCCAGCACCCTCGGCGTGGACAGAGTCCACGAGCAGTACTTC; CDR3: CASTLGVDRVHEQYF; J: TRBJ2-7; D: NA; V: TRBV11-2; length: 15; size: NA
DNA: TGTGCCAGCAGCTTCTCCTACGAGCAGTACTTC; CDR3: CASSFSYEQYF; J: TRBJ2-7; D: NA; V: TRBV7-9; length: 11; size: NA
DNA: TGCGCCAGCAGCCCGAGGGACACCCCAGAAAAACTGTTTTTT; CDR3: CASSPRDTPEKLFF; J: TRBJ1-4; D: NA; V: TRBV5-1; length: 14; size: once
DNA: TGCGCCAGCAGCTTGGCAGTGGGACAGGGGGCTAGCTACACCTTC; CDR3: CASSLAVGQGASYTF; J: TRBJ1-2; D: TRBD1; V: TRBV5-1; length: 15; size: NA
DNA: TGTGCCAGCAGCTTAAGGGCCATGGGCGAAAAACTGTTTTTT; CDR3: CASSLRAMGEKLFF; J: TRBJ1-4; D: NA; V: TRBV7-8; length: 14; size: NA
DNA: TGTGCCAGCAGTTACCGTAACAGGGACCACTCCTACGAGCAGTACTTC; CDR3: CASSYRNRDHSYEQYF; J: TRBJ2-7; D: NA; V: TRBV6-5; length: 16; size: once
DNA: TGTGCCACCAGCAGAGAACCTCGGGGGAACACTGAAGCTTTCTTT; CDR3: CATSREPRGNTEAFF; J: TRBJ1-1; D: NA; V: TRBV15; length: 15; size: NA
DNA: TGCGCCAGCAGACCAGCGGGGGCCCTGGGGGAGCAGTTCTTC; CDR3: CASRPAGALGEQFF; J: TRBJ2-1; D: TRBD2; V: TRBV5-1; length: 14; size: NA
DNA: TGTGCCAGCAGCTCTGGGAAGGGTGAAGCTTTCTTT; CDR3: CASSSGKGEAFF; J: TRBJ1-1; D: NA; V: TRBV7-9; length: 12; size: NA
DNA: TGTGCCAGCTCCCTACAGTCCTACGAGCAGTACTTC; CDR3: CASSLQSYEQYF; J: TRBJ2-7; D: NA; V: TRBV18; length: 12; size: NA
DNA: TGCGCCAGCAGCCAACCGGGACTCCCTGACGAGACCCAGTACTTC; CDR3: CASSQPGLPDETQYF; J: TRBJ2-5; D: NA; V: TRBV4-1; length: 15; size: NA
DNA: TGCGCCAGCAGCCAAGGGGCCACAGGGCCCTACAATGAGCAGTTCTTC; CDR3: CASSQGATGPYNEQFF; J: TRBJ2-1; D: NA; V: TRBV4-1; length: 16; size: once
DNA: TGTGCCAGTATCAGGGGGCGCGGGTTTGAAGCTTTCTTT; CDR3: CASIRGRGFEAFF; J: TRBJ1-1; D: TRBD1; V: TRBV19; length: 13; size: NA
DNA: TGTGCCAGCAGCTTGGACTCGCATGGAGGGAATTACTTC; CDR3: CASSLDSHGGNYF; J: TRBJ2-7; D: NA; V: TRBV5-4; length: 13; size: NA